The clone carrying this TCR beta chain was counted ten times or more. Its cognate antigen is unknown. This specimen belongs to a study of T cells in Graves' hyperthyroidism and ophthalmopathy. Study findings and constraints: From stable hyperthyroidism, ophthalmopathy was separated by a 13 V-J model. Most thyroid clonotypes expanded above 0.001 appeared in blood too.

RNA transcripts gave rise to amplified TCR beta CDR3 regions. TCR CDR3 underwent first-round RT-PCR with the HTBI primer set. TCRdb used MiXCR to reprocess the multiplex PCR reads, holding one entry per CDR3 protein. The data show about 400,000 distinct CDR3 sequences, more than 13% seen once. Material: blood. The TCR was taken from a man between 50 and 59 years old with Graves' ophthalmopathy.

CDR3 nucleotides: TGTGCCAGCAGCCCACAGCTGAACACTGAAGCTTTCTTT. Translation: CASSPQLNTEAFF. This chain connects TRBV27 to TRBJ1-1; no firm D call. Germline loops: CDR1 MNHEY, CDR2 SMNVEV (reference sequence). The V and J ends lost 6 bases and 0 bases respectively, with 8 bases between them. The CDR3 sequence is 13 residues long.